This T cell receptor (beta chain) derives from a study of blood T cell repertoires in COVID-19. Germline V gene data show CDR1 as SGDLS and CDR2 as YYNGEE. The CDR3 totals 13 residues. Trimming cost V 5 bases and J 7 bases; bases outside gene matches: 7. Clones were sequenced by immunoSEQ multiplex PCR, and TCRdb holds only the in-frame ones, with some missing. The repertoire holds hundreds of thousands of clones, with around 88% as singletons. The sample consisted of PBMCs or T cells enriched from blood (not recorded which). The chain links TRBV9 to TRBJ1-2; 8 nucleotides agree with TRBD1. The source of this sequence is a woman in her twenties or thirties who had recovered from COVID-19. DNA of the CDR3: TGTGCCAGCAGTACAACAGGGGGTATTGGCTACACCTTC. Translated, it gives CASSTTGGIGYTF.